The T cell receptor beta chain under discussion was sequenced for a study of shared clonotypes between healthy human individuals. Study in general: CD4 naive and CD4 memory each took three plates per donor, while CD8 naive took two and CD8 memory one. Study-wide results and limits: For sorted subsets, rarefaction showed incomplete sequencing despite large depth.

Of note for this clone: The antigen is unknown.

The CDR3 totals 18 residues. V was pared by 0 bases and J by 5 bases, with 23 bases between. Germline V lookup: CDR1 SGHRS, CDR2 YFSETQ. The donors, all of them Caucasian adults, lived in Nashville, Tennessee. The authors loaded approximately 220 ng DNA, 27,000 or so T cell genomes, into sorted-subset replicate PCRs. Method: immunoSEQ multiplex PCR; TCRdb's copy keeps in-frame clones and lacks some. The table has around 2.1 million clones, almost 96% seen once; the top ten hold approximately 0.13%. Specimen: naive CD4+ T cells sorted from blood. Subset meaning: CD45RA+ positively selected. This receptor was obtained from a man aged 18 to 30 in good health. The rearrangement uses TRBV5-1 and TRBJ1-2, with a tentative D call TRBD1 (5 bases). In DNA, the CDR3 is TGCGCCAGCAGCTTGGCTGGTCAGGAGAGGGGCTTGAGGTATGGCTACACCTTC. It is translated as CASSLAGQERGLRYGYTF.